These T cell receptor beta chains were read from a single sample in a study of blood T cell repertoires in COVID-19. Clones were sequenced by immunoSEQ multiplex PCR, and TCRdb holds only the in-frame ones, with some missing. The sample has approximately 390,000 clones, 90% seen once. Sequencing used peripheral blood. These receptors came from a man between 18 and 29 years old with active or convalescent COVID-19. CDR3s include the opening cysteine and the closing phenylalanine or tryptophan. The D gene is left open where the match is weak. Some rows have no size entry. The others give once, few or many, or a class for an expanded clone.

>TRBV28|NA|NA|13|TRBJ2-1
TGTGCCAGCAGTACCGGGACAAACAATGAGCAGTTCTTC
CASSTGTNNEQFF
>TRBV7-6|NA|TRBD2|14|TRBJ2-7
TGTGCCAGCAGCTTATTAGCGGGGGGGTACGAGCAGTACTTC
CASSLLAGGYEQYF
>TRBV4-3|NA|NA|15|TRBJ1-4
TGCGCCAGCAGCCCCGCGGGGGCCACTAATGAAAAACTGTTTTTT
CASSPAGATNEKLFF
>TRBV19|NA|TRBD1|13|TRBJ2-5
TGTGCCAGTAGACCAGGGGGCGGCGAGACCCAGTACTTC
CASRPGGGETQYF
>TRBV27|NA|TRBD1|19|TRBJ1-2
TGTGCCAGCCCCCCACCAACCCTTCGGGGGACAGGGGGGACCTATGGCTACACCTTC
CASPPPTLRGTGGTYGYTF
>TRBV6-1|NA|NA|13|TRBJ1-5
TGTGCCAGCAGTGATTCCCCTCTGTGGCCCCAGCATTTT
CASSDSPLWPQHF
>TRBV7-9|few|NA|16|TRBJ1-6
TGTGCCAGCAGCTTAGTTACGGAGGGGAGAAATTCACCCCTCCACTTT
CASSLVTEGRNSPLHF
>TRBV11-2|NA|TRBD1|12|TRBJ1-2
TGTGCCAGCAGCTCACAGGGGCGGGACTACACCTTC
CASSSQGRDYTF
>TRBV11-2|NA|NA|15|TRBJ2-7
TGTGCCAGCCGCACCCCCGCGGGGAGGCGGAACGAGCAGTACTTC
CASRTPAGRRNEQYF
>TRBV6-5|NA|TRBD1|16|TRBJ1-5
TGTGCCAGCAGTTACTCTGGACAGGGTAGTAATCAGCCCCAGCATTTT
CASSYSGQGSNQPQHF
>TRBV2|few|TRBD1|14|TRBJ1-5
TGTGCCAGCGGGGGGACAGAAAGCAATCAGCCCCAGCATTTT
CASGGTESNQPQHF
>TRBV29-1|NA|NA|15|TRBJ2-5
TGCAGCGTTGAAGATCTCGGGGAGAGTGGGGAGACCCAGTACTTC
CSVEDLGESGETQYF
>TRBV4-1|NA|NA|16|TRBJ2-3
TGCGCCAGCAGCCAAGAAGGGGGAGTTGGGTCAGATACGCAGTATTTT
CASSQEGGVGSDTQYF
>TRBV21-1|NA|NA|13|TRBJ1-4
TGTGCCAGCAGCCTAGGCGGGCATGAAAAACTGTTTTTT
CASSLGGHEKLFF
>TRBV27|NA|TRBD1|17|TRBJ1-4
TGTGCCAGCAGTCCCCGACAGGGACGTGCAACTAATGAAAAACTGTTTTTT
CASSPRQGRATNEKLFF
>TRBV12-3/TRBV12-4|NA|TRBD2|13|TRBJ2-5
TGTGCCAGCAGCGAAACTAGCGGGGAGACCCAGTACTTC
CASSETSGETQYF
>TRBV5-1|NA|TRBD2|15|TRBJ2-3
TGCGCCAGCAGCTTCGGGACTAGCGGGACGGATACGCAGTATTTT
CASSFGTSGTDTQYF